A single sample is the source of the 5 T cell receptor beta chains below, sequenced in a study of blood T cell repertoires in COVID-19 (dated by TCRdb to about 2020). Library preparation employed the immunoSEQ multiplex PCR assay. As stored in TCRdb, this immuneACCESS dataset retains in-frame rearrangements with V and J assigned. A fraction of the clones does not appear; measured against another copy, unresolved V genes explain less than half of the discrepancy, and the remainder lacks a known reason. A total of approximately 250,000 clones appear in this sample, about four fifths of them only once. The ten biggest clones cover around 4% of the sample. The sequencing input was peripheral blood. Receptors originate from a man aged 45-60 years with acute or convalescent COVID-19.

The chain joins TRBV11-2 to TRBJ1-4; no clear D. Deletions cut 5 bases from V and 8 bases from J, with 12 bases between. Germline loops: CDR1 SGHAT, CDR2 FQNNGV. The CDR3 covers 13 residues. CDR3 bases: TGTGCCAGCAGCGAGCCCACCGAAGAAAAACTGTTTTTT. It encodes CASSEPTEEKLFF.

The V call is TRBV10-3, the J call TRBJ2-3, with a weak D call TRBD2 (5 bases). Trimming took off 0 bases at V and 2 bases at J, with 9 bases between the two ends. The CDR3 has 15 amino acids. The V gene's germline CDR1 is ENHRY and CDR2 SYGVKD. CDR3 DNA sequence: TGTGCCATCAGTGAGTCGAAGAGGGTCACAGATACGCAGTATTTT. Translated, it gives CAISESKRVTDTQYF.

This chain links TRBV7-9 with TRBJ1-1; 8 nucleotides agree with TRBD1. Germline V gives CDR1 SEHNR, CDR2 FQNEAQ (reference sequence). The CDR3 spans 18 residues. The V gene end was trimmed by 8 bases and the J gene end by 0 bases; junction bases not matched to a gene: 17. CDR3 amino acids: CASARNTRLTGVNTEAFF. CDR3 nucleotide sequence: TGTGCCAGCGCCCGAAATACCCGCTTGACAGGGGTGAACACTGAAGCTTTCTTT.

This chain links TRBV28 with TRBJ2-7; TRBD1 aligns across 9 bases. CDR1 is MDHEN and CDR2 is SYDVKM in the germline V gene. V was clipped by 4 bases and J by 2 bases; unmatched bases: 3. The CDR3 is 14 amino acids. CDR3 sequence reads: CASSSGQGTYEQYF. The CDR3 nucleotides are TGTGCCAGCAGTTCGGGACAGGGTACCTACGAGCAGTACTTC.

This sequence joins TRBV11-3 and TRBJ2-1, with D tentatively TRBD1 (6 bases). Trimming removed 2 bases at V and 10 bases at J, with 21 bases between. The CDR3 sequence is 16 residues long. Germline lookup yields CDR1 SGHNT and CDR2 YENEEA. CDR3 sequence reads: CASSLTPGDPPPEQFF. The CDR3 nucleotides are TGTGCCAGCAGCTTAACCCCAGGGGATCCCCCACCGGAGCAGTTCTTC. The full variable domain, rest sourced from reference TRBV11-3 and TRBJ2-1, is EAGVVQSPRYKIIEKKQPVAFWCNPISGHNTLYWYLQNLGQGPELLIRYENEEAVDDSQLPKDRFSAERLKGVDSTLKIQPAELGDSAVYLCASSLTPGDPPPEQFFGPGTRLTVL.